This record concerns one TCR beta chain sequence. This sample is drawn from a study of blood T cell repertoires in COVID-19. The wider study: The United States, Italy and Spain provided the acute and convalescent COVID-19 samples. PBMCs, B-cell-depleted T cells, or T cells were the source of the cDNA or gDNA that made up the material.

In the authors' workflow: Using reference gene primer amplification, nucleated cell counts were estimated. TCRdb's table, derived via immunoSEQ multiplex PCR, lists solely in-frame clones and lacks some. V, J and clone size are taken as reported in that table, and D and trimming were inferred from the DNA itself. The table lists about 73,000 clones, roughly 88% of them singletons. The sequence was collected from a man older than 75 with active or convalescent COVID-19. Sequencing input: peripheral blood.

This chain's CDR3 is CASGIPGQGGTGELFF. The CDR3 bases are TGTGCTAGTGGGATACCGGGACAGGGAGGCACCGGGGAGCTGTTTTTT. This chain links TRBV12-5 with TRBJ2-2, with 9 positions matching TRBD1. V lost 6 bases, J lost 4 bases, and 9 bases stayed unmatched. The CDR3 spans 16 residues. The germline V gene has CDR1 LGHNT and CDR2 FRNRAP.